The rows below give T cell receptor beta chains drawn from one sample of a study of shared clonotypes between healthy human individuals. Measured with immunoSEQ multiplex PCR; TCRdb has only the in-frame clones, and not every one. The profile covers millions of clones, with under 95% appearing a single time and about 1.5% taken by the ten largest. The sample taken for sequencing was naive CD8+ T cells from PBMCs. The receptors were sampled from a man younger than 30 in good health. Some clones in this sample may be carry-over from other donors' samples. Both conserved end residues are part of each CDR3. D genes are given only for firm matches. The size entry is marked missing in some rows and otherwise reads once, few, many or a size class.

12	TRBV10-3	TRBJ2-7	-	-	CAISQTVYEQYF	TGTGCCATCAGTCAGACAGTCTACGAGCAGTACTTC
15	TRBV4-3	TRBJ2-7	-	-	CASSQDRTLPYEQYF	TGCGCCAGCAGCCAAGACCGGACCCTCCCCTACGAGCAGTACTTC
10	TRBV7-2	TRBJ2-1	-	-	CARGASEQFF	TGTGCCAGAGGGGCCAGTGAGCAGTTCTTC
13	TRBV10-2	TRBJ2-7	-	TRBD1	CASNGDRSYEQYF	TGCGCCAGCAACGGGGACAGGTCCTACGAGCAGTACTTC
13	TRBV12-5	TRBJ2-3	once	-	CASGAMTTGTQYF	TGTGCTAGTGGTGCCATGACCACAGGTACGCAGTATTTT
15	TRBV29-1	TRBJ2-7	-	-	CSVEDPGKIPYEQYF	TGCAGCGTTGAAGATCCAGGGAAGATTCCCTACGAGCAGTACTTC
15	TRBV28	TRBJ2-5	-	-	CASRVGLTGGETQYF	TGTGCCAGCAGAGTCGGACTAACAGGAGGGGAGACCCAGTACTTC
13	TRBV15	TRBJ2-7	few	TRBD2	CATSGLAGAEQYF	TGTGCCACCAGTGGACTAGCGGGAGCCGAGCAGTACTTC
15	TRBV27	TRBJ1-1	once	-	CASSLSWSASTEAFF	TGTGCCAGCAGTTTATCGTGGTCAGCGAGCACTGAAGCTTTCTTT
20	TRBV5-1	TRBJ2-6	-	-	CASSARDNRPILSGANVLTF	TGCGCCAGCAGCGCCCGGGACAACAGACCCATCCTCTCTGGGGCCAACGTCCTGACTTTC
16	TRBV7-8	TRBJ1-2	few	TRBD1	CASSLTPQGQGYGYTF	TGTGCCAGCAGCTTAACCCCACAGGGGCAGGGGTATGGCTACACCTTC
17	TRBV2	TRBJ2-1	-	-	CASSYFLAGKLDNEQFF	TGTGCCAGCAGTTATTTCCTCGCGGGAAAGCTGGACAATGAGCAGTTCTTC
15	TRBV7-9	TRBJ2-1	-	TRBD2	CASRPWREGLSEQFF	TGTGCCAGCAGACCTTGGCGGGAGGGCCTTAGTGAGCAGTTCTTC
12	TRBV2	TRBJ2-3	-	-	CASLSSTDTQYF	TGTGCCAGTCTTTCAAGCACAGATACGCAGTATTTT
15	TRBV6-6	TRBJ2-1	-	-	CASSYSGRGGNEQFF	TGTGCCAGCAGTTACTCGGGCAGGGGGGGCAATGAGCAGTTCTTC
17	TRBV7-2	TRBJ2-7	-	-	CASSLDARHSLPYEQYF	TGTGCCAGCAGCTTAGACGCACGTCATAGTCTGCCCTACGAGCAGTACTTC
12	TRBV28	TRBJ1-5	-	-	CASGWGSGPQHF	TGTGCCAGCGGGTGGGGGAGTGGACCCCAGCATTTT
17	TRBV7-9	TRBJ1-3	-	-	CASSPPLGQSSGNTIYF	TGTGCCAGCAGCCCCCCCCTCGGACAGAGCTCTGGAAACACCATATATTTT
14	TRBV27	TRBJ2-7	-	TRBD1	CASSPRDRVYEQYF	TGTGCCAGCAGTCCCCGGGACAGAGTTTACGAGCAGTACTTC
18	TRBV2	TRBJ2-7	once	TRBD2	CASSGGLAGGGRSYEQYF	TGTGCCAGCAGCGGGGGACTAGCGGGAGGGGGCCGTTCCTACGAGCAGTACTTC
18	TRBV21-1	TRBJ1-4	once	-	CASSLFPLIGQRNEKLFF	TGTGCCAGCAGCCTATTCCCCCTTATCGGGCAAAGAAACGAAAAACTGTTTTTT
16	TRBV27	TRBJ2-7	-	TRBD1	CASSSLGDRGPHEQYF	TGTGCCAGCAGTTCACTTGGGGACAGGGGCCCCCACGAGCAGTACTTC
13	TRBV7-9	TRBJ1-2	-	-	CASRGRTNYGYTF	TGTGCCAGCAGGGGGCGCACTAACTATGGCTACACCTTC
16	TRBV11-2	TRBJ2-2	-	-	CASTYPEGMDTGELFF	TGTGCCAGCACCTATCCCGAAGGTATGGACACCGGGGAGCTGTTTTTT
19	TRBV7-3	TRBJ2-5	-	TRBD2	CASSPQSLAGGFAGETQYF	TGTGCCAGCAGCCCACAATCACTAGCGGGGGGGTTCGCAGGAGAGACCCAGTACTTC
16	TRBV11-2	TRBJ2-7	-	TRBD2	CASSSPRGGDSYEQYF	TGTGCCAGCAGCTCTCCTCGGGGGGGGGACTCCTACGAGCAGTACTTC
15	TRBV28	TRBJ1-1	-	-	CASSFPSTVNTEAFF	TGTGCCAGCAGTTTTCCGTCGACGGTGAACACTGAAGCTTTCTTT
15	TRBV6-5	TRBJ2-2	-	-	CASSSQTAFTGELFF	TGTGCCAGCAGTTCCCAGACAGCCTTCACCGGGGAGCTGTTTTTT
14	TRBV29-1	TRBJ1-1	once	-	CSAFPGGGRTEAFF	TGCAGCGCCTTCCCCGGGGGAGGGAGGACTGAAGCTTTCTTT
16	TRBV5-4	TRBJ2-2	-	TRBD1	CASTPPGTGNTGELFF	TGTGCCAGCACCCCGCCGGGGACAGGGAACACCGGGGAGCTGTTTTTT
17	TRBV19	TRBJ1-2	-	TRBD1	CASNLPGQGLSNYGYTF	TGTGCCAGTAATCTTCCGGGACAGGGTCTATCTAACTATGGCTACACCTTC
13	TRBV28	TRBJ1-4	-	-	CASSLTGFEKLFF	TGTGCCAGCAGTTTAACCGGGTTTGAAAAACTGTTTTTT
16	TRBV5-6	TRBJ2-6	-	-	CASRAPGVSGANVLTF	TGTGCCAGCAGAGCTCCAGGAGTCTCTGGGGCCAACGTCCTGACTTTC
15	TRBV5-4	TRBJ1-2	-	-	CASSWAGLPVYGYTF	TGTGCCAGCAGCTGGGCCGGGCTTCCCGTCTATGGCTACACCTTC
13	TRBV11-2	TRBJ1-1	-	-	CASTRGAATEAFF	TGTGCCAGCACGAGGGGAGCGGCCACTGAAGCTTTCTTT
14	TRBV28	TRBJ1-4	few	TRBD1	CASSFAGGNEKLFF	TGTGCCAGCAGTTTTGCAGGGGGAAATGAAAAACTGTTTTTT
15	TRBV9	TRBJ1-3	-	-	CASSVAGNSGNTIYF	TGTGCCAGCAGCGTAGCGGGGAACTCTGGAAACACCATATATTTT
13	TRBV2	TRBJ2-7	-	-	CASIETSSYEQYF	TGTGCCAGCATCGAGACATCCTCCTACGAGCAGTACTTC
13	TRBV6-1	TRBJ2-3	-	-	CASSRTDTDTQYF	TGTGCCAGCAGCCGGACAGACACAGATACGCAGTATTTT
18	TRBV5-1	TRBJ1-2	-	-	CASSVEGTGTRFSYGYTF	TGCGCCAGCAGCGTCGAAGGTACCGGGACAAGGTTCTCCTATGGCTACACCTTC
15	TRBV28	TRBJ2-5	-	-	CASSFFGTPQETQYF	TGTGCCAGCAGTTTTTTTGGGACACCCCAAGAGACCCAGTACTTC
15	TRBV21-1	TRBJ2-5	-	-	CASSKGNLSQETQYF	TGTGCCAGCAGCAAAGGTAACCTCAGCCAAGAGACCCAGTACTTC
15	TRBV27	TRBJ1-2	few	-	CASSPLWGANYGYTF	TGTGCCAGCAGTCCACTGTGGGGCGCCAACTATGGCTACACCTTC
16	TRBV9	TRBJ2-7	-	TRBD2	CASSSRLAGGYDEQYF	TGTGCCAGCAGCTCTCGACTAGCGGGAGGGTACGACGAGCAGTACTTC
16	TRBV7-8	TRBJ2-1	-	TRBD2	CASSLRGLASYNEQFF	TGTGCCAGCAGCTTACGGGGACTAGCGTCCTACAATGAGCAGTTCTTC
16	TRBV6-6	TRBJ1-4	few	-	CASSYPRETTNEKLFF	TGTGCCAGCAGTTATCCCCGGGAGACAACTAATGAAAAACTGTTTTTT
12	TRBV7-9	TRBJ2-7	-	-	CASSAAPYEQYF	TGTGCCAGCAGCGCAGCCCCGTACGAGCAGTACTTC
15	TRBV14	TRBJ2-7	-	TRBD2	CASSRRPGLAGEQYF	TGTGCCAGCAGCCGTCGACCGGGACTAGCGGGCGAGCAGTACTTC
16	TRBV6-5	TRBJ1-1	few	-	CASSYSTGPGLAEAFF	TGTGCCAGCAGTTACTCGACCGGCCCCGGGTTGGCTGAAGCTTTCTTT
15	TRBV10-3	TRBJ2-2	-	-	CAISELQGVSGELFF	TGTGCCATCAGTGAGTTACAGGGCGTCTCCGGGGAGCTGTTTTTT
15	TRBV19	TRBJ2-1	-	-	CASSSVSGGYNEQFF	TGTGCCAGTAGTAGCGTTAGCGGAGGTTACAATGAGCAGTTCTTC